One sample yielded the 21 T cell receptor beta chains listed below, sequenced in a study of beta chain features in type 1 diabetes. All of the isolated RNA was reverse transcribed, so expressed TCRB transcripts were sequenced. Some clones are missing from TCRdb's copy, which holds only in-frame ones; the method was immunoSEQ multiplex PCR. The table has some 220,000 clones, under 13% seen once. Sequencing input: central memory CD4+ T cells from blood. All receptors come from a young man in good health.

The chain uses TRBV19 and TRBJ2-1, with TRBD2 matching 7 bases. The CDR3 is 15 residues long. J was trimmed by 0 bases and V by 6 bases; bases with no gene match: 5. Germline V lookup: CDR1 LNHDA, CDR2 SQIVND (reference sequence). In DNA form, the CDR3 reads TGTGCCAGTAGCCTCAGCGGGAACTCCTACAATGAGCAGTTCTTC. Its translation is CASSLSGNSYNEQFF.

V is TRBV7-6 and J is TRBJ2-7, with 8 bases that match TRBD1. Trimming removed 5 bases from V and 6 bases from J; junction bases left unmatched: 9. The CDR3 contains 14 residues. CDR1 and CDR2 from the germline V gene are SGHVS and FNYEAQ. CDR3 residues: CASSPGQGRREQYF. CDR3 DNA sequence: TGTGCCAGCAGCCCAGGACAGGGCCGTCGCGAGCAGTACTTC. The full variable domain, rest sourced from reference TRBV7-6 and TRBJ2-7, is GAGVSQSPRYKVTKRGQDVALRCDPISGHVSLYWYRQALGQGPEFLTYFNYEAQQDKSGLPNDRFSAERPEGSISTLTIQRTEQRDSAMYRCASSPGQGRREQYFGPGTRLTVT.

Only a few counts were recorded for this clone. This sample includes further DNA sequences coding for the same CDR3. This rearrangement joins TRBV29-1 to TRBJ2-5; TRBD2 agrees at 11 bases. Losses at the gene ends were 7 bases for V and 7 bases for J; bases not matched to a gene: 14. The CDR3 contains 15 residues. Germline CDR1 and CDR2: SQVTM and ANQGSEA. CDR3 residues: CSGRLAGGPTGTQYF. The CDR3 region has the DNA TGCAGCGGTCGATTAGCGGGAGGGCCGACAGGGACCCAGTACTTC.

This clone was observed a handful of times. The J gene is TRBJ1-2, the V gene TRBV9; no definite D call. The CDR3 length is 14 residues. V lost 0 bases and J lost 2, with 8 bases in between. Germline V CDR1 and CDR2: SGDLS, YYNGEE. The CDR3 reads CASSVGTANYGYTF. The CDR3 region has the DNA TGTGCCAGCAGCGTAGGGACGGCCAACTATGGCTACACCTTC.

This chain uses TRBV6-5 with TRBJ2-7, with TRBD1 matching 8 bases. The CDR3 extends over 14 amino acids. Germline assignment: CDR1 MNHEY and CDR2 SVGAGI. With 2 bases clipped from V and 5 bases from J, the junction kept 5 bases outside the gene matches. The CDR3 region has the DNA TGTGCCAGCAGTTACGCGGACAGGGAGGACGAGCAGTACTTC. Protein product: CASSYADREDEQYF.

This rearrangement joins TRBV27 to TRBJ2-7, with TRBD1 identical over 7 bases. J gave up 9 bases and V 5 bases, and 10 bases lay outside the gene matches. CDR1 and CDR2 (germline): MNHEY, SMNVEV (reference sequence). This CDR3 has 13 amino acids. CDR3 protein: CASSPRTGDGQYF. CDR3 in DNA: TGTGCCAGCAGTCCCCGTACAGGGGATGGGCAGTACTTC.

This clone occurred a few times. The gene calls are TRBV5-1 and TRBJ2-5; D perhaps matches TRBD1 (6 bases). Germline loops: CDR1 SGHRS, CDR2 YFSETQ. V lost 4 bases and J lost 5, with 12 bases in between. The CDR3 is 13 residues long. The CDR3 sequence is CASSAQGEETQYF. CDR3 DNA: TGCGCCAGCAGCGCACAGGGTGAGGAGACCCAGTACTTC.

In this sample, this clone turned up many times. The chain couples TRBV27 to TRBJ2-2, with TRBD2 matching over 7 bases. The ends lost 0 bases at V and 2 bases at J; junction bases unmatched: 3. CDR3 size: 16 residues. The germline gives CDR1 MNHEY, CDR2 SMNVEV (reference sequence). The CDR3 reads CASSLSSSGNTGELFF. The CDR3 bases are TGTGCCAGCAGTTTATCTTCTAGCGGTAACACCGGGGAGCTGTTTTTT.

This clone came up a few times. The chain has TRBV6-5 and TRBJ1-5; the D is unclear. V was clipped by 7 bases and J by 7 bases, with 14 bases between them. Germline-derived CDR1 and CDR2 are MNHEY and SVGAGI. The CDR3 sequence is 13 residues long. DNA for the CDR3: TGTGCCAGCACCTTTTCCCTGGACCAGCCCCAGCATTTT. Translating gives CASTFSLDQPQHF.

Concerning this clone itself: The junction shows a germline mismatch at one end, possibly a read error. CDR3 protein: CASSLATNTGELFF. The CDR3, as DNA: TGTGCTAGCAGCTTAGCGACGAACACCGGGGAGCTGTTTTTT. This sequence joins TRBV7-7 and TRBJ2-2; TRBD2 might be the D (5 bases). Germline lookup yields CDR1 SSHAT and CDR2 FNYEAQ (reference sequence). The CDR3 consists of 14 residues. Variable domain in full (rest from reference TRBV7-7 and TRBJ2-2): GAGVSQSPRYKVTKRGQDVTLRCDPISSHATLYWYQQALGQGPEFLTYFNYEAQPDKSGLPSDRFSAERPEGSISTLTIQRTEQRDSAMYRCASSLATNTGELFFGEGSRLTVL.

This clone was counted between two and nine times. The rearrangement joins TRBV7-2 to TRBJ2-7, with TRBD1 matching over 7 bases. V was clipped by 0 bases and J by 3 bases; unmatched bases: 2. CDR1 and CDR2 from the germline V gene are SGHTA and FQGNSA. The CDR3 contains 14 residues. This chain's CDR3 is CASSLAGGYYEQYF. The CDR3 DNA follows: TGTGCCAGCAGCTTAGCAGGGGGCTACTACGAGCAGTACTTC.

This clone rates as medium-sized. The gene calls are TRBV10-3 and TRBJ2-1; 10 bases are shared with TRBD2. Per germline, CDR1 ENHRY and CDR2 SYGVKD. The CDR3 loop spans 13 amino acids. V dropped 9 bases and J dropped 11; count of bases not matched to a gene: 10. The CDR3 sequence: CAILGTSAPKQFF. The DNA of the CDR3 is TGTGCCATACTAGGGACTAGCGCACCAAAGCAGTTCTTC.

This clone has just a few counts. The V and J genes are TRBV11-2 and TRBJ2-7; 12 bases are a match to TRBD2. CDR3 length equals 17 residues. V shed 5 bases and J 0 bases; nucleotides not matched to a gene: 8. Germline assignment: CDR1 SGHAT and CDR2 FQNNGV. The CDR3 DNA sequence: TGTGCCAGCAGCCAAACCACTAGCGGGGGGAGCTCCTACGAGCAGTACTTC. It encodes CASSQTTSGGSSYEQYF.

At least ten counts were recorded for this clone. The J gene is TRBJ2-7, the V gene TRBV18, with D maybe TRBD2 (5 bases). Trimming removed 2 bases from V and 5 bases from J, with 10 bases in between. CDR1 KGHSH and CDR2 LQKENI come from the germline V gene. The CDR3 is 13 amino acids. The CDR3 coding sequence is TGTGCCAGCTCACCAAACAGAGGGCACGAGCAGTACTTC. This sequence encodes CASSPNRGHEQYF.

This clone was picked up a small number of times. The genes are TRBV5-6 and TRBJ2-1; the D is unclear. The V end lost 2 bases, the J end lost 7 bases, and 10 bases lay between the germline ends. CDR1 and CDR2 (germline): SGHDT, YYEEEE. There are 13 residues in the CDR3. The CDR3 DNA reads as TGTGCCAGCAGCTTACCAATGGGGAATGAGCAGTTCTTC. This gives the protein CASSLPMGNEQFF.

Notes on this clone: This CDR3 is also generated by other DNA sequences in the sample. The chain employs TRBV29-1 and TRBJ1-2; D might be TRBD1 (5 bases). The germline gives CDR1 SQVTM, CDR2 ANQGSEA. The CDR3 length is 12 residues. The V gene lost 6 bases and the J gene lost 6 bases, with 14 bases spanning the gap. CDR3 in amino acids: CSVRPAGDGYTF. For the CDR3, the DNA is TGCAGCGTGCGTCCGGCGGGGGATGGCTACACCTTC.

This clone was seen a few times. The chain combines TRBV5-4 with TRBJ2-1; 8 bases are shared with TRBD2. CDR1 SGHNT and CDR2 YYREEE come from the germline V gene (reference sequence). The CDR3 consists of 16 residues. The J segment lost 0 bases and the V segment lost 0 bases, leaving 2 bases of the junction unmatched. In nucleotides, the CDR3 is TGTGCCAGCAGCTTGGGCGGGAGGAGCTCCTACAATGAGCAGTTCTTC. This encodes CASSLGGRSSYNEQFF.

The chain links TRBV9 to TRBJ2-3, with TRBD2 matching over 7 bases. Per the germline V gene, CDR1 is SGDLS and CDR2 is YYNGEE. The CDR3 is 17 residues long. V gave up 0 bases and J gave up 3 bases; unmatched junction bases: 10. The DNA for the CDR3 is TGTGCCAGCAGCGTAGCTGTTGGCGGGAGCGGGACAGATACGCAGTATTTT. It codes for CASSVAVGGSGTDTQYF.

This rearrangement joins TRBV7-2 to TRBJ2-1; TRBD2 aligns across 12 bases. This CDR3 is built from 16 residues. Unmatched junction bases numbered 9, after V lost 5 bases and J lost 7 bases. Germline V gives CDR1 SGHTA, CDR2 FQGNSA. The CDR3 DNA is TGTGCCAGCAGCCCATTGACTAGCGGGAGTCCAAATGAGCAGTTCTTC. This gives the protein CASSPLTSGSPNEQFF.

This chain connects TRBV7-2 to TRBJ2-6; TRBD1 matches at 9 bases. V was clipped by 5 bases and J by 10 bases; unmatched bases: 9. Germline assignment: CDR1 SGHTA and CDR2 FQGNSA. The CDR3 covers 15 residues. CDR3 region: CASSLPGTGTNVLTF. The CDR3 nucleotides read TGTGCCAGCAGCCTTCCGGGGACAGGGACTAACGTCCTGACTTTC.

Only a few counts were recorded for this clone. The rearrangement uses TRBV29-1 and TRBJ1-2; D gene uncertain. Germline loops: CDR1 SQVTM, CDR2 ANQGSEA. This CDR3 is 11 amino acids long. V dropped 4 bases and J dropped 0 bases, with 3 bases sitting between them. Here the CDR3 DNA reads TGCAGCGTTGGAGCTAACTATGGCTACACCTTC. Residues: CSVGANYGYTF.